This entry is about one T cell receptor beta chain. In the original processing: Scientists estimated how many nucleated cells there were by amplifying reference gene primers. The table came from immunoSEQ multiplex PCR; TCRdb's copy has only in-frame clones and leaves some out. D and trimming were read from the DNA, whereas the V and J calls and clone size are those reported in that table. Among 410,000 or so clones listed, around 89% were seen once. This CDR3 has 13 residues. Trimming took 5 bases from V and 6 from J, leaving 13 bases between them. Per germline, CDR1 SNHLY and CDR2 FYNNEI. This sample stems from a study of blood T cell repertoires in COVID-19. The overall study: The origin of the acute and convalescent COVID-19 samples was the United States, Italy and Spain.

Sample: peripheral blood. The chain couples TRBV2 to TRBJ1-2; D ambiguous. The TCR was taken from a woman in her thirties or forties with COVID-19, enrolled during active disease. The CDR3: CASSYGRGDGYTF. In nucleotides, the CDR3 is TGTGCCAGCAGTTACGGCCGCGGGGATGGCTACACCTTC.